This T cell receptor (beta chain) was obtained from a study of cytomegalovirus exposure and HLA in healthy donors. Study-level results: A list of 150 to 200 TCR beta chains associated with cytomegalovirus was given.

Primers for the PCR totalled 60 Vbeta and 13 Jbeta. Clones were sequenced by immunoSEQ multiplex PCR, and TCRdb holds only the in-frame ones, with some missing. Here the sample table reports around 100,000 clones. Of note for this clone: Its matching antigen is unknown.

Source material: PBMCs. The receptor's source is a middle-aged man in good health and CMV-seropositive.

The CDR3: CASSPSRGQGSYEQYF. The CDR3, as DNA: TGTGCCAGCTCTCCCTCCAGGGGCCAAGGATCCTACGAGCAGTACTTC. This chain links TRBV18 with TRBJ2-7; D perhaps matches TRBD1 (6 bases). This CDR3 contains 16 residues. Trimming left V 6 bases short and J 1 base short, with 19 bases between. CDR1 is KGHSH, CDR2 LQKENI, per germline. Together with reference TRBV18 and TRBJ2-7, the CDR3 gives the full variable domain: NAGVMQNPRHLVRRRGQEARLRCSPMKGHSHVYWYRQLPEEGLKFMVYLQKENIIDESGMPKERFSAEFPKEGPSILRIQQVVRGDSAAYFCASSPSRGQGSYEQYFGPGTRLTVT.